Presented here are 31 T cell receptor beta chains from one specimen sequenced in a study of beta chain features in type 1 diabetes. Notes on the study in general: Shorter TCRB CDR3s, moderately but significantly so, were found in Type 1 diabetes patients in all four CD4+ subsets.

Of the isolated RNA, all was reverse transcribed, and so the sequenced material was expressed TCRB transcripts. The data were produced by immunoSEQ multiplex PCR, yet TCRdb's version contains in-frame clones alone and is incomplete. The repertoire holds a few hundred thousand clones, with approximately 15% as singletons. Their antigen targets remain unknown. The sequenced sample was naive CD4+ T cells from blood. The source of these receptors is a woman aged 18-29 years with type 1 diabetes.

This clone has more than one count but fewer than ten. The rearrangement uses TRBV18 and TRBJ2-3; possibly TRBD2 for D (5 bases). CDR3 length equals 16 residues. The germline V gene has CDR1 KGHSH and CDR2 LQKENI. The V gene lost 4 bases and the J gene lost 0 bases, with 14 bases spanning the gap. CDR3 residues: CASSLQEVASTDTQYF. The CDR3 nucleotides are TGTGCCAGCTCACTCCAAGAGGTAGCGAGCACAGATACGCAGTATTTT.

This clone was observed a few times. This chain links TRBV30 with TRBJ2-3, with 13 nucleotides matching TRBD2. J lost 3 bases, V lost 6 bases, and 6 bases had no gene match. This CDR3 spans 15 amino acids. The germline gives CDR1 GTSNPN, CDR2 SVGIG (reference sequence). The CDR3 loop reads CACTLGLAGTDTQYF. CDR3 sequence (DNA): TGTGCCTGCACCTTGGGACTAGCGGGGACAGATACGCAGTATTTT.

This clone was seen a handful of times. This rearrangement joins TRBV5-1 to TRBJ2-5, with unresolved D. The germline V gene has CDR1 SGHRS and CDR2 YFSETQ. V lost 1 base to trimming and J lost 5 bases, with 9 bases between them. This CDR3 has 13 amino acids. The CDR3 protein is CASSLSIRETQYF. The CDR3 DNA follows: TGCGCCAGCAGCTTGTCCATCAGGGAGACCCAGTACTTC.

V is TRBV27 and J is TRBJ1-2, with a weak D call TRBD1 (6 bases). The V end lost 4 bases, the J end lost 8 bases, and 17 bases lay between the germline ends. This CDR3 is 14 amino acids long. The germline CDR1 and CDR2 sequences are MNHEY and SMNVEV (reference sequence). The CDR3 DNA reads TGTGCCAGCAGTTCAAGGACAGCCTATGAAGGCTACACCTTC. It translates to CASSSRTAYEGYTF.

This clone was observed a handful of times. The V and J genes are TRBV14 and TRBJ2-1; 10 bases match TRBD2. The CDR3 has 17 amino acids. Losses at the gene ends were 1 base for V and 6 bases for J; bases not matched to a gene: 9. Germline CDR1 and CDR2: SGHDN and FVKESK. The DNA for the CDR3 is TGTGCCAGCAGCCAAGTCTGGGGTCTAGCGGGAGTCAATGAGCAGTTCTTC. It yields the protein CASSQVWGLAGVNEQFF. Filled out from reference TRBV14 and TRBJ2-1, the complete variable domain reads EAGVTQFPSHSVIEKGQTVTLRCDPISGHDNLYWYRRVMGKEIKFLLHFVKESKQDESGMPNNRFLAERTGGTYSTLKVQPAELEDSGVYFCASSQVWGLAGVNEQFFGPGTRLTVL.

J is TRBJ2-7 and V is TRBV7-3; D is unclear. CDR1 is SGHTA, CDR2 FQGTGA, per germline. The CDR3 extends over 12 amino acids. V lost 8 bases and J 4 bases, leaving 12 bases between the germline ends. CDR3 DNA: TGTGCCAGCCTCTTAAGTCCATACGAGCAGTACTTC. As protein: CASLLSPYEQYF.

The rearrangement uses TRBV4-1 and TRBJ1-2; TRBD1 might be the D (5 bases). Trimming stripped 0 bases from V and 1 base from J, with 12 bases between. The CDR3 is made up of 16 amino acids. Germline CDR1 reads MGHRA; CDR2 reads YSYEKL. The CDR3 spells CASSQEGGPRNYGYTF. Written as DNA, the CDR3 is TGCGCCAGCAGCCAAGAGGGGGGACCTCGTAACTATGGCTACACCTTC.

This clone has more than one count but fewer than ten. This sequence joins TRBV5-4 and TRBJ1-4; perhaps TRBD1 as D (5 bases). CDR3 size: 15 residues. V lost 0 bases and J lost 5, with 11 bases in between. Per germline, CDR1 SGHNT and CDR2 YYREEE (reference sequence). This chain's CDR3 is CASSLAGSENEKLFF. DNA of the CDR3: TGTGCCAGCAGCTTGGCAGGGTCGGAAAATGAAAAACTGTTTTTT.

The chain couples TRBV5-1 to TRBJ2-2; D is undetermined. This CDR3 comprises 15 residues. With 0 bases removed from V and 1 base from J, the gap between germline ends came to 7 bases. CDR1 is SGHRS and CDR2 is YFSETQ in the germline V gene. CDR3 sequence: CASSLVPGNTGELFF. The CDR3 DNA reads TGCGCCAGCAGCTTGGTTCCCGGGAACACCGGGGAGCTGTTTTTT. Drawing the rest from reference TRBV5-1 and TRBJ2-2, the complete variable domain is KAGVTQTPRYLIKTRGQQVTLSCSPISGHRSVSWYQQTPGQGLQFLFEYFSETQRNKGNFPGRFSGRQFSNSRSEMNVSTLELGDSALYLCASSLVPGNTGELFFGEGSRLTVL.

This clone was detected a few times. This chain links TRBV4-3 with TRBJ2-1; TRBD2 matches at 8 bases. Trimming cost V 0 bases and J 11 bases; bases outside gene matches: 6. This CDR3 contains 14 residues. The V gene's germline CDR1 is LGHNA and CDR2 YSLEER. The CDR3 region has the DNA TGCGCCAGCAGCCAAGAGGCGGGGGGCTATAAGCAGTTCTTC. Protein sequence: CASSQEAGGYKQFF.

This clone was recorded a few times. V and J are TRBV30 and TRBJ2-1; 7 nucleotides line up with TRBD2. After removal of 3 bases from V and 12 bases from J, the junction contained 5 bases not matched to a gene. The V gene's germline CDR1 is GTSNPN and CDR2 SVGIG (reference sequence). The CDR3 spans 11 residues. The CDR3 region has the DNA TGTGCCTGGAGGCAGGGCGGGAGGCAGTTCTTC. It encodes CAWRQGGRQFF.

The table lists this clone with a few counts. This chain uses TRBV7-8 with TRBJ2-3; 14 bases are a match to TRBD2. The CDR3 runs 15 residues. The J segment lost 4 bases and the V segment lost 4 bases, leaving 1 base of the junction unmatched. Germline V lookup: CDR1 SGHVS, CDR2 FQNEAQ. The CDR3 here is CASSWGLAGADTQYF. Written as DNA, the CDR3 is TGTGCCAGCAGCTGGGGACTAGCGGGAGCAGATACGCAGTATTTT.

CDR3 coding DNA: TGTGCCAGCAGCTTAACAGGGACGGCTGGGCTACGCGACGAGCAGTACTTC. Amino acids: CASSLTGTAGLRDEQYF. This chain connects TRBV11-2 to TRBJ2-7; maybe TRBD1 (6 bases). The CDR3 is 17 residues long. The V gene's germline CDR1 is SGHAT and CDR2 FQNNGV. V lost 2 bases to trimming and J lost 5 bases, with 22 bases between them.

This clone has ten or more counts. The genes are TRBV29-1 and TRBJ2-4; D unresolved. Trimming stripped 5 bases from V and 0 bases from J, with 8 bases between. The germline CDR1 and CDR2 sequences are SQVTM and ANQGSEA. This CDR3 is built from 13 residues. The CDR3 protein is CSVKSVAKNIQYF. The DNA for the CDR3 is TGCAGCGTTAAATCAGTAGCCAAAAACATTCAGTACTTC.

This chain uses TRBV30 with TRBJ2-5; unclear D gene. The CDR3 loop spans 11 amino acids. Germline V gene lookup returns CDR1 GTSNPN and CDR2 SVGIG (reference sequence). V was trimmed by 0 bases and J by 5 bases, leaving 4 bases between them. The CDR3 coding sequence is TGTGCCTGGAGTGTCATGGAGACCCAGTACTTC. Residues: CAWSVMETQYF.

This clone has a handful of counts. The chain joins TRBV2 to TRBJ2-5; 9 bases match TRBD1. J lost 2 bases, V lost 5 bases, and 6 bases had no gene match. The CDR3 sequence is 15 residues long. CDR1 is SNHLY and CDR2 is FYNNEI in the germline V gene. CDR3 bases: TGTGCCAGCAGTCAGACAGGGACAGGGCAAGAGACCCAGTACTTC. Translation: CASSQTGTGQETQYF.

The V call is TRBV9, the J call TRBJ2-5, with TRBD1 identical over 8 bases. In germline, CDR1 is SGDLS, CDR2 YYNGEE. The junction had 6 bases not matched to a gene; V was cut back by 0 bases and J by 5 bases. The CDR3 contains 15 residues. For the CDR3, the DNA is TGTGCCAGCAGCGTAGGTTACACAGGGGGGGAGACCCAGTACTTC. The encoded protein is CASSVGYTGGETQYF. The variable domain in full, with the rest retrieved from reference TRBV9 and TRBJ2-5, is DSGVTQTPKHLITATGQRVTLRCSPRSGDLSVYWYQQSLDQGLQFLIQYYNGEERAKGNILERFSAQQFPDLHSELNLSSLELGDSALYFCASSVGYTGGETQYFGPGTRLLVL.

This rearrangement joins TRBV7-3 to TRBJ2-3; possible D gene TRBD2, 7 bases. The germline V gene has CDR1 SGHTA and CDR2 FQGTGA. The CDR3 is 15 amino acids. V was pared by 2 bases and J by 3 bases, with 12 bases between. The CDR3 nucleotides are TGTGCCAGCAGCTTACGCGGGGGCCCAACAGATACGCAGTATTTT. Its translation: CASSLRGGPTDTQYF.

This clone was counted only a few times. V is TRBV19 and J is TRBJ2-3, with D possibly TRBD2 on 5 matching bases. The CDR3 runs 14 residues. Germline loops: CDR1 LNHDA, CDR2 SQIVND (reference sequence). Trimming removed 5 bases from V and 1 base from J, with 10 bases in between. The CDR3 sequence: CASSPGVGTDTQYF. Here the CDR3 DNA reads TGTGCCAGTAGTCCCGGGGTGGGCACAGATACGCAGTATTTT.

The chain joins TRBV6-5 to TRBJ2-2; D possibly corresponds to TRBD2 (5 bases). Per the germline V gene, CDR1 is MNHEY and CDR2 is SVGAGI. The V end lost 8 bases, the J end lost 4 bases, and 11 bases lay between the germline ends. This CDR3 region has 13 residues. The chain's CDR3 is CASGTRVTGELFF. The CDR3 region has the DNA TGTGCCAGCGGAACTAGAGTCACCGGGGAGCTGTTTTTT.

V usage is TRBV19 and J usage is TRBJ1-1; TRBD1 matches at 8 bases. V lost 2 bases to trimming and J lost 4 bases; unmatched junction nucleotides: 3. The CDR3 is made up of 14 amino acids. The germline V gene encodes CDR1 LNHDA and CDR2 SQIVND (reference sequence). In nucleotides, the CDR3 is TGTGCCAGTAGTATACAGGGGGCTTTCACTGAAGCTTTCTTT. Encoded protein: CASSIQGAFTEAFF.

V is TRBV9 and J is TRBJ2-7; TRBD2 is a possible D gene (5 bases). V gave up 7 bases and J gave up 2 bases, with 10 bases separating them. Germline CDR1 and CDR2: SGDLS and YYNGEE. The CDR3 is 12 residues long. The CDR3 nucleotides read TGTGCCAGCGGGAGAGAAGCCTACGAGCAGTACTTC. Amino acid sequence: CASGREAYEQYF.

The chain carries TRBV18 and TRBJ1-1; TRBD1 aligns across 8 bases. Trimming cost V 4 bases and J 1 base; bases outside gene matches: 2. Germline CDR1 and CDR2: KGHSH and LQKENI. CDR3 size: 14 residues. CDR3 amino acids: CASSRGQANTEAFF. The DNA of the CDR3 is TGTGCCAGCTCACGGGGACAGGCGAACACTGAAGCTTTCTTT.

The chain combines TRBV28 with TRBJ2-1, with 8 bases identical to TRBD1. The CDR3 runs to 14 residues. The trim removed 9 bases at V and 8 bases at J, leaving 12 bases unmatched. CDR1 and CDR2 from the germline V gene are MDHEN and SYDVKM. DNA for the CDR3: TGTGCCAGTCTGACCCCGGGACAGGATCATGAGCAGTTCTTC. It encodes CASLTPGQDHEQFF. Together with reference TRBV28 and TRBJ2-1, the CDR3 gives the full variable domain: DVKVTQSSRYLVKRTGEKVFLECVQDMDHENMFWYRQDPGLGLRLIYFSYDVKMKEKGDIPEGYSVSREKKERFSLILESASTNQTSMYLCASLTPGQDHEQFFGPGTRLTVL.

This clone was counted only a few times. V and J are TRBV5-4 and TRBJ2-3; TRBD1 is a possible D gene (5 bases). The V and J ends lost 2 bases and 1 base respectively, with 14 bases between them. CDR1 SGHNT and CDR2 YYREEE come from the germline V gene (reference sequence). CDR3 size: 16 residues. CDR3 nucleotide sequence: TGTGCCAGCAGCTTAGGTGGGGTCAGGGGCACAGATACGCAGTATTTT. The encoded protein is CASSLGGVRGTDTQYF.

The sample holds a few counts of this clone. This sequence joins TRBV28 and TRBJ2-7; 11 bases are shared with TRBD1. Germline CDR1 and CDR2: MDHEN and SYDVKM. The junction had 0 bases not matched to a gene; V was cut back by 5 bases and J by 0 bases. The CDR3 is 14 amino acids. The CDR3 region is CASSGQGASYEQYF. Here the CDR3 DNA reads TGTGCCAGCAGTGGACAGGGGGCCTCCTACGAGCAGTACTTC. The complete variable domain, with remaining parts taken from reference TRBV28 and TRBJ2-7, reads DVKVTQSSRYLVKRTGEKVFLECVQDMDHENMFWYRQDPGLGLRLIYFSYDVKMKEKGDIPEGYSVSREKKERFSLILESASTNQTSMYLCASSGQGASYEQYFGPGTRLTVT.

V and J are TRBV28 and TRBJ2-1; 9 positions match TRBD2. In germline, CDR1 is MDHEN, CDR2 SYDVKM. This CDR3 is 13 amino acids long. Trimming removed 10 bases from V and 11 bases from J; junction bases left unmatched: 12. CDR3 in DNA: TGTGCCACTCGAGGGGTAGCGGGAGCCAAGCAGTTCTTC. Amino acid sequence: CATRGVAGAKQFF. Based on the CDR3 plus reference TRBV28 and TRBJ2-1, the full variable domain is DVKVTQSSRYLVKRTGEKVFLECVQDMDHENMFWYRQDPGLGLRLIYFSYDVKMKEKGDIPEGYSVSREKKERFSLILESASTNQTSMYLCATRGVAGAKQFFGPGTRLTVL.

This clone was counted a few times. The chain is built from TRBV11-2 and TRBJ2-5, with unresolved D. Deletions cut 0 bases from V and 2 bases from J, with 4 bases between. CDR1 and CDR2 from the germline V gene are SGHAT and FQNNGV. The CDR3 has 13 amino acids. CDR3 nucleotides: TGTGCCAGCAGCTTAGAGAGACAAGAGACCCAGTACTTC. It translates to CASSLERQETQYF. Variable domain in full (rest from reference TRBV11-2 and TRBJ2-5): EAGVAQSPRYKIIEKRQSVAFWCNPISGHATLYWYQQILGQGPKLLIQFQNNGVVDDSQLPKDRFSAERLKGVDSTLKIQPAKLEDSAVYLCASSLERQETQYFGPGTRLLVL.

A few counts support this clone. V and J are TRBV30 and TRBJ1-2; a possible D gene is TRBD1 (6 bases). Germline CDR1 reads GTSNPN; CDR2 reads SVGIG (reference sequence). This CDR3 is 13 amino acids long. V was shortened by 4 bases and J by 6 bases, with 15 bases between the two germline ends. CDR3 sequence (DNA): TGTGCCTGGAAACGGGGGCGGGAGGATGGCTACACCTTC. It specifies CAWKRGREDGYTF. Combining the CDR3 with reference TRBV30 and TRBJ1-2 gives the whole variable domain SQTIHQWPATLVQPVGSPLSLECTVEGTSNPNLYWYRQAAGRGLQLLFYSVGIGQISSEVPQNLSASRPQDRQFILSSKKLLLSDSGFYLCAWKRGREDGYTFGSGTRLTVV.

V and J are TRBV28 and TRBJ2-7; D perhaps matches TRBD1 (6 bases). The CDR3 sequence is 12 residues long. V was pared by 6 bases and J by 6 bases, with 12 bases between. Germline loops: CDR1 MDHEN, CDR2 SYDVKM. CDR3 coding DNA: TGTGCCAGCAGCATCAGAGGGGGCGAGCAGTACTTC. Protein sequence: CASSIRGGEQYF.

A few counts support this clone. This rearrangement joins TRBV5-4 to TRBJ2-7, with 9 bases that match TRBD2. J lost 2 bases, V lost 4 bases, and 10 bases had no gene match. The CDR3 has 16 residues. Germline V gene lookup returns CDR1 SGHNT and CDR2 YYREEE (reference sequence). CDR3 sequence: CASSRAGGPPPYEQYF. In DNA, the CDR3 is TGTGCCAGCAGCCGAGCGGGAGGCCCGCCTCCCTACGAGCAGTACTTC.